This TCR beta chain was sequenced for a study of blood T cell repertoires in COVID-19 (dated by TCRdb to 2019 to 2021). A note on the overall study: Samples from collaborators originated in the United States, Italy and Spain and spanned both the acute and convalescent phases of COVID-19. Where HLA class I and class II types were available, the types were taken from metadata supplied by the sample provider, not from assay-based typing. The repertoires were released in a freely available public database meant as a resource for research on the immune response to SARS-CoV-2. The material from the prospective study consisted of cDNA or gDNA derived from T cells, B-cell-depleted T cells, or PBMCs. The dataset comprised deeply sampled blood TCRbeta repertoires from subjects exposed to, actively infected with, or recovered from COVID-19. The samples were drawn from the first 160 participants of the ongoing ImmuneRACE study and from 950 to 1,500 subjects provided by 6 global collaborators. A de-identified subject ID, COVID-19 status, age in years and sex were almost always included in the sample metadata. Results the study describes overall, beyond this receptor: The amount of clinical and demographic metadata varied by source and participant and was provided uncurated.

In Seattle, one collaborating source enrolled patients while the infection was active and tracked those patients longitudinally over the course of disease. Whole blood was collected in K2EDTA tubes by collaborating institutions according to the institutions' own protocols. For TCRbeta analysis, collaborators shipped samples in one of three forms: frozen whole blood, isolated PBMCs, or DNA extracted from either of those sample types. From cysteine to phenylalanine, the CDR3 is 14 amino acids long. Kept here is only the CDR3 DNA, which spans 42 bases and is read in frame from base 1. The germline V end is reduced by 5 bases and the J end by 0 bases; junction bases left unmatched: 4. According to the germline V gene (reference sequence), CDR1 reads LNHDA and CDR2 reads SQIVND. With regard to this clone: Its recognized antigen is unknown. There are no base qualities to consult, and no much larger clone falls within one base. The same CDR3 is also encoded by other DNA sequences in this sample.

The immunoSEQ Assay, a bias-controlled multiplex PCR, was used to amplify TCRbeta CDR3 regions from genomic DNA. The study's processing was this. The number of nucleated cells in each sample was estimated from the amplification of reference gene primers within the assay. Sequence reads were collapsed and filtered to measure the absolute abundance of every unique TCRbeta CDR3 rearrangement. For each sample, productive Simpson clonality was calculated as the square root of Simpson's diversity index across productive rearrangements. TCRdb carries this immuneACCESS record with in-frame sequences only. Its versions omit some clonotypes, under half of them owing to an unresolved V gene in the studies checked, with the rest unexplained. From that table come the V and J calls and clone size; the DNA was used to work out D and trimming. Present in this sample are fewer than 300,000 clones, 80% to 95% of which were seen just once. The ten largest make up roughly 2.3% of the sample.

Sequenced material: peripheral blood. This clonotype was obtained from a woman in her 30s with COVID-19, enrolled during active disease. The sequence is built from TRBV19 and TRBJ2-7, with 7 middle bases fitting TRBD1. The DNA sequence is as follows: TGTGCCAGTAGTTCTTCAGGGGGCTCCTACGAGCAGTACTTC. Its translation reads: CASSSSGGSYEQYF.